These 25 T cell receptor beta chains originate from one sample sequenced in a study of cytomegalovirus exposure and HLA in healthy donors. Use of 60 Vbeta and 13 Jbeta primers characterized the PCR. TCRdb keeps only in-frame clones here, not all; method: immunoSEQ multiplex PCR. This table has about 180,000 clones, 65% to 85% appearing once. The sequenced material came from PBMCs. These receptors all come from a girl between 5 and 17 years old in good health and CMV-seropositive.

This chain links TRBV6-6 with TRBJ2-5, with D possibly being TRBD2 (6 bases). V dropped 0 bases and J dropped 5 bases, with 7 bases sitting between them. The CDR3 consists of 13 residues. In germline, CDR1 is MNHNY, CDR2 SVGAGI (reference sequence). CDR3 residues: CASSYSLAETQYF. The DNA of the CDR3 is TGTGCCAGCAGTTACTCACTAGCTGAGACCCAGTACTTC.

This chain connects TRBV7-9 to TRBJ1-2; 7 nucleotides agree with TRBD1. Germline values: CDR1 SEHNR, CDR2 FQNEAQ (reference sequence). V gave up 6 bases and J gave up 8 bases; unmatched junction bases: 15. The CDR3 is 15 residues long. In nucleotides, the CDR3 is TGTGCCAGCAGGTCAGGGGGGAAACAGGGAGGCGGCTACACCTTC. Protein sequence: CASRSGGKQGGGYTF.

As DNA, the CDR3 is TGTGCCAGTAGTCCGCGACGAGGAGCCTACACTGAAGCTTTCTTT. It translates to CASSPRRGAYTEAFF. V gene TRBV19 combines with J gene TRBJ1-1; D is uncertain. The germline CDR1 and CDR2 sequences are LNHDA and SQIVND (reference sequence). The CDR3 runs to 15 residues. V shed 5 bases and J shed 3 bases, with 16 bases lying between them.

V and J are TRBV4-3 and TRBJ2-1, with D possibly being TRBD1 (7 bases). With 0 bases removed from V and 12 bases from J, the gap between germline ends came to 12 bases. The CDR3 totals 13 residues. Germline lookup yields CDR1 LGHNA and CDR2 YSLEER. CDR3 sequence reads: CASSQDQGGGQFF. CDR3 nucleotides: TGCGCCAGCAGCCAAGATCAGGGGGGAGGGCAGTTCTTC.

The chain joins TRBV19 to TRBJ2-1, with a tentative D call TRBD2 (6 bases). The CDR3 runs to 12 residues. Germline lookup yields CDR1 LNHDA and CDR2 SQIVND (reference sequence). Trimming cost V 7 bases and J 9 bases, with 13 bases left between them. CDR3 sequence (DNA): TGTGCCAGTAAGGGCGGGAACATTGAGCAGTTCTTC. Its translation is CASKGGNIEQFF.

The sample holds a few counts of this clone. The V call is TRBV19, the J call TRBJ1-1; D might be TRBD1 (5 bases). Trimming removed 6 bases at V and 5 bases at J, with 19 bases between. The germline V gene encodes CDR1 LNHDA and CDR2 SQIVND (reference sequence). This CDR3 has 15 amino acids. For the CDR3, the DNA is TGTGCCAGTAGGGGGCCTCTCGGCAGAACAACTGAAGCTTTCTTT. As protein: CASRGPLGRTTEAFF.

In this sample, this clone turned up a few times. The chain is built from TRBV5-5 and TRBJ1-2; 11 bases are a match to TRBD1. V shed 4 bases, J shed 5 bases, and the junction held 10 bases outside the gene matches. CDR1 is SGHKS and CDR2 is YYEKEE in the germline V gene (reference sequence). CDR3 length: 16 residues. CDR3 loop: CASSEAPGTGGYGYTF. The CDR3, as DNA: TGTGCCAGCAGCGAGGCCCCCGGGACAGGGGGGTATGGCTACACCTTC.

This chain uses TRBV6-1 with TRBJ1-2; D is possibly TRBD1 (5 bases). Trimming shortened V by 2 bases and J by 4 bases, and 11 bases separated the two germline ends. Per the germline V gene, CDR1 is MNHNS and CDR2 is SASEGT. The CDR3 sequence is 14 residues long. CDR3 region: CASSESAGPYGYTF. CDR3 nucleotides: TGTGCCAGCAGTGAATCCGCGGGGCCCTATGGCTACACCTTC.

This clone was seen only a few times. The chain is built from TRBV6-1 and TRBJ1-1; 8 nucleotides agree with TRBD1. The CDR3 runs 13 residues. Germline assignment: CDR1 MNHNS and CDR2 SASEGT. J was trimmed by 10 bases and V by 4 bases; bases with no gene match: 8. CDR3 loop: CASSVDREVGAFF. The CDR3, as DNA: TGTGCCAGCAGTGTGGACAGGGAGGTGGGAGCTTTCTTT.

The gene calls are TRBV7-9 and TRBJ2-7; tentatively, D is TRBD2 (5 bases). The CDR3 consists of 11 residues. Germline CDR1 and CDR2: SEHNR and FQNEAQ (reference sequence). The V and J ends lost 8 bases and 2 bases respectively, with 7 bases between them. DNA for the CDR3: TGTGCCAGCGAGGGAACCTACGAGCAGTACTTC. Amino acid sequence: CASEGTYEQYF.

The V and J genes are TRBV4-3 and TRBJ1-2, with D tentatively TRBD1 (5 bases). CDR3 length: 15 amino acids. V lost 5 bases to trimming and J lost 2 bases, with 15 bases between them. Per the germline V gene, CDR1 is LGHNA and CDR2 is YSLEER. The CDR3 here is CASSEQIQDNYGYTF. CDR3 DNA sequence: TGCGCCAGCAGCGAACAGATACAGGACAACTATGGCTACACCTTC.

The V and J genes are TRBV27 and TRBJ2-7; D unresolved. Germline lookup yields CDR1 MNHEY and CDR2 SMNVEV (reference sequence). The CDR3 consists of 11 residues. V shed 4 bases and J shed 4 bases, with 5 bases lying between them. CDR3 region: CASSSGYEQYF. Here the CDR3 DNA reads TGTGCCAGCAGTTCCGGTTACGAGCAGTACTTC.

This clone has just a few counts. V usage is TRBV12-5 and J usage is TRBJ2-1; TRBD2 agrees at 9 bases. The CDR3 spans 15 residues. The junction had 7 bases not matched to a gene; V was cut back by 2 bases and J by 8 bases. CDR1 and CDR2 from the germline V gene are LGHNT and FRNRAP. CDR3 sequence (DNA): TGTGCTAGTGGTTTGTCGGGCGGGAGGGCCCATGAGCAGTTCTTC. This encodes CASGLSGGRAHEQFF.

This chain joins TRBV7-2 and TRBJ1-1; the D gene is possibly TRBD1 (6 bases). The V gene's germline CDR1 is SGHTA and CDR2 FQGNSA. This CDR3 comprises 18 residues. The V gene lost 10 bases and the J gene lost 1 base, with 28 bases spanning the gap. Here the CDR3 DNA reads TGTGCCATACGGTGGACAGCTTATATCTCTTTCTCGAACACTGAAGCTTTCTTT. Translated, it gives CAIRWTAYISFSNTEAFF. The variable domain in full, with the rest retrieved from reference TRBV7-2 and TRBJ1-1, is GAGVSQSPSNKVTEKGKDVELRCDPISGHTALYWYRQSLGQGLEFLIYFQGNSAPDKSGLPSDRFSAERTGGSVSTLTIQRTQQEDSAVYLCAIRWTAYISFSNTEAFFGQGTRLTVV.

V is TRBV10-3 and J is TRBJ2-7; D is perhaps TRBD2 (6 bases). The CDR3 extends over 14 amino acids. V lost 10 bases, J lost 2 bases, and 18 bases lay in between. CDR1 and CDR2 from the germline V gene are ENHRY and SYGVKD. CDR3 coding DNA: TGTGCCACCCGGTTTGGCGGGATCCCCTACGAGCAGTACTTC. It codes for CATRFGGIPYEQYF.

The V and J genes are TRBV29-1 and TRBJ2-5; D ambiguous. Germline V lookup: CDR1 SQVTM, CDR2 ANQGSEA. The CDR3 spans 13 residues. V lost 0 bases and J lost 6, with 11 bases in between. This CDR3 is CSVEDPPTQTQYF. CDR3 nucleotides: TGCAGCGTTGAAGATCCCCCAACTCAGACCCAGTACTTC.

V is TRBV27 and J is TRBJ1-2; D unclear. CDR1 and CDR2 (germline): MNHEY, SMNVEV (reference sequence). The V gene lost 0 bases and the J gene lost 5 bases, with 13 bases spanning the gap. The CDR3 loop spans 15 amino acids. The CDR3 DNA reads as TGTGCCAGCAGTTTATCCCCCGAGGATCAGTATGGCTACACCTTC. Translating it yields CASSLSPEDQYGYTF.

The chain has TRBV4-1 and TRBJ1-5; the match to TRBD1 covers 8 bases. V lost 3 bases, J lost 5 bases, and 6 bases stayed unmatched. There are 15 residues in the CDR3. Germline loops: CDR1 MGHRA, CDR2 YSYEKL. CDR3 bases: TGCGCCAGCAGCCAGGACAGGGTAGCGGATCAGCCCCAGCATTTT. This gives the protein CASSQDRVADQPQHF.

The V call is TRBV5-4, the J call TRBJ2-7, with D possibly matching TRBD2 (6 bases). Germline CDR1 reads SGHNT; CDR2 reads YYREEE (reference sequence). The germline V and J ends were trimmed by 0 bases and 7 bases, with 8 bases remaining between them. This CDR3 comprises 12 residues. The CDR3 sequence: CASSLVGREQYF. The CDR3 region has the DNA TGTGCCAGCAGCTTGGTGGGGAGGGAGCAGTACTTC.

This chain uses TRBV23-1 with TRBJ2-7; TRBD1 matches 7 bases. TRBV23-1 qualifies as an ORF whose function is uncertain. This CDR3 spans 15 amino acids. The V and J ends lost 4 bases and 0 bases, in that order; junction bases with no gene match: 6. CDR3 residues: CASSPYRGSSYEQYF. The CDR3 region has the DNA TGCGCCAGCAGTCCGTACAGGGGTAGCTCCTACGAGCAGTACTTC.

The chain combines TRBV19 with TRBJ2-1, with TRBD2 identical over 10 bases. The CDR3 extends over 19 amino acids. Per germline, CDR1 LNHDA and CDR2 SQIVND (reference sequence). The ends lost 5 bases at V and 7 bases at J; junction bases unmatched: 20. The CDR3 DNA reads as TGTGCCAGTAGTCTCCGGGGGGTAGCGGGAGGTTTGTTGAGGAATGAGCAGTTCTTC. It encodes CASSLRGVAGGLLRNEQFF.

V gene TRBV6-6 combines with J gene TRBJ1-2, with TRBD1 matching 7 bases. Germline CDR1 is MNHNY and CDR2 is SVGAGI (reference sequence). CDR3 length: 15 residues. With 6 bases clipped from V and 4 bases from J, the junction kept 11 bases outside the gene matches. As DNA, the CDR3 is TGTGCCAGCAGGGATCGACAGGGTCTTTTCTATGGCTACACCTTC. It translates to CASRDRQGLFYGYTF.

The chain combines TRBV4-2 with TRBJ2-1, with 11 bases lining up with TRBD2. Losses at the gene ends were 0 bases for V and 3 bases for J; bases not matched to a gene: 10. In germline, CDR1 is LGHNA, CDR2 YNFKEQ. This CDR3 is built from 19 residues. CDR3 in DNA: TGTGCCAGCAGCCAAGAGGGGGGGGTAGCGGGAGGGAGCTACAATGAGCAGTTCTTC. Protein: CASSQEGGVAGGSYNEQFF.

J is TRBJ2-7 and V is TRBV11-1; no definite D call. The CDR3 is 12 amino acids. The V gene's germline CDR1 is SGHAT and CDR2 FQDESV (reference sequence). With 5 bases removed from V and 5 bases from J, the gap between germline ends came to 10 bases. CDR3 DNA: TGTGCCAGCAGCCCACAGATTAACGAGCAGTACTTC. This sequence encodes CASSPQINEQYF. Looking up the rest from reference TRBV11-1 and TRBJ2-7 gives the full variable domain: EAEVAQSPRYKITEKSQAVAFWCDPISGHATLYWYRQILGQGPELLVQFQDESVVDDSQLPKDRFSAERLKGVDSTLKIQPAELGDSAMYLCASSPQINEQYFGPGTRLTVT.

The chain couples TRBV5-5 to TRBJ1-4, with a tentative D call TRBD1 (5 bases). Germline V gene sequence: CDR1 SGHKS, CDR2 YYEKEE (reference sequence). V shed 4 bases and J shed 7 bases, with 17 bases lying between them. This CDR3 has 15 amino acids. The CDR3 sequence: CASSPRGREVEKLFF. As DNA, the CDR3 is TGTGCCAGCAGCCCCCGGGGCAGGGAGGTTGAAAAACTGTTTTTT. The full variable domain, in which reference TRBV5-5 and TRBJ1-4 provide the parts outside the CDR3, is DAGVTQSPTHLIKTRGQQVTLRCSPISGHKSVSWYQQVLGQGPQFIFQYYEKEERGRGNFPDRFSARQFPNYSSELNVNALLLGDSALYLCASSPRGREVEKLFFGSGTQLSVL.